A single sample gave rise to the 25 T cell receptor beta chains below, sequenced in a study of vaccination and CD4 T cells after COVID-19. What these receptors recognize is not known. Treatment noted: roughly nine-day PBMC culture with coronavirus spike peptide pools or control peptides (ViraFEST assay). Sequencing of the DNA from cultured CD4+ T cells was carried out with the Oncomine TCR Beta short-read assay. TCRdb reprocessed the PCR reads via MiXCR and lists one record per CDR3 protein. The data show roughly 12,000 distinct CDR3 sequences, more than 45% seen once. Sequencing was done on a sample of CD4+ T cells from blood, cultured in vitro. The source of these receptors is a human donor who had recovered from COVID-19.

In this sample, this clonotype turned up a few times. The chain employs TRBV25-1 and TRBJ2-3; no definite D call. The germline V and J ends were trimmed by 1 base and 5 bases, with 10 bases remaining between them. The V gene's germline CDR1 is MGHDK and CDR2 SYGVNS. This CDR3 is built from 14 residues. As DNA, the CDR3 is TGTGCCAGCAGTGAATTCTCCTGGAAAGATACGCAGTATTTT. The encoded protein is CASSEFSWKDTQYF.

In nucleotides, the CDR3 is TGTGCCAGCAGTCCCAACGGGCGGCGACGCACAGATACGCAGTATTTT. Amino acid sequence: CASSPNGRRRTDTQYF. The rearrangement links TRBV28 to TRBJ2-3; D gene uncertain. The germline V and J ends were trimmed by 5 bases and 1 base, with 16 bases remaining between them. Germline V CDR1 and CDR2: MDHEN, SYDVKM. The CDR3 has 16 residues.

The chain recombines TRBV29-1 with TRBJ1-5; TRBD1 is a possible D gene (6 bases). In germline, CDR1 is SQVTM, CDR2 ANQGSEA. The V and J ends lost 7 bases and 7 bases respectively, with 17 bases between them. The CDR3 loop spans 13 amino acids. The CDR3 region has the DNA TGCAGCGGGGGGGCCGGGCTAGGGCAGCCCCAGCATTTT. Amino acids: CSGGAGLGQPQHF.

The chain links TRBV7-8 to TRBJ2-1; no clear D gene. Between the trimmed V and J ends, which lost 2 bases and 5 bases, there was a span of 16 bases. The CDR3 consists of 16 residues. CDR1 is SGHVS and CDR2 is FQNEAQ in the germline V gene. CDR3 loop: CASSLYVRWAHNEQFF. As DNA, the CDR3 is TGTGCCAGCAGCTTATACGTCCGTTGGGCTCACAATGAGCAGTTCTTC.

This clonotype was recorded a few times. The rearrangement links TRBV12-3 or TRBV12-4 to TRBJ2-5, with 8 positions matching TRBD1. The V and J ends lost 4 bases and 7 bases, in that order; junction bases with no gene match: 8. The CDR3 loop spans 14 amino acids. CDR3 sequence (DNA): TGTGCCAGCAGTTCCGGACAGGGTAGATGGACCCAGTACTTC. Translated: CASSSGQGRWTQYF.

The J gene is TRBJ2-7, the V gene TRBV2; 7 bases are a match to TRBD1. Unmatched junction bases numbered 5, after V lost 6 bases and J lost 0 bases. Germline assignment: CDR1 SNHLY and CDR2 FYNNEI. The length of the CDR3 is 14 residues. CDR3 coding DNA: TGTGCCAGCAGAGCACAGGGGAGCTCCTACGAGCAGTACTTC. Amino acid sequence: CASRAQGSSYEQYF.

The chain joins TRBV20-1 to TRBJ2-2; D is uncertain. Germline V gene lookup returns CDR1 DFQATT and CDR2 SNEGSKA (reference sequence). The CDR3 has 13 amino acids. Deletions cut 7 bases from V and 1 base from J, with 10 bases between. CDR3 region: CSVPTGNTGELFF. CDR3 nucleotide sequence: TGCAGTGTCCCGACGGGGAACACCGGGGAGCTGTTTTTT.

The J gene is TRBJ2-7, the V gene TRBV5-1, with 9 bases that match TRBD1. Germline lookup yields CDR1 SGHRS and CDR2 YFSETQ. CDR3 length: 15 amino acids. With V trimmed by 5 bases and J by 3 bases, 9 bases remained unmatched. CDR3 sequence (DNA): TGCGCCAGCAGTCCACAGGGGGCTACTTTCTACGAGCAGTACTTC. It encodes CASSPQGATFYEQYF.

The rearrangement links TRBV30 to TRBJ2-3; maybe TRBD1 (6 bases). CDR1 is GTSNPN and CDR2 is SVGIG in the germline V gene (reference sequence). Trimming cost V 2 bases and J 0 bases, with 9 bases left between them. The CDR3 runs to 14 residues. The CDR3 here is CAWSKGHSTDTQYF. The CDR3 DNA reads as TGTGCCTGGAGTAAGGGACATAGCACAGATACGCAGTATTTT. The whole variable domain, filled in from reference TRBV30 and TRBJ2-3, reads SQTIHQWPATLVQPVGSPLSLECTVEGTSNPNLYWYRQAAGRGLQLLFYSVGIGQISSEVPQNLSASRPQDRQFILSSKKLLLSDSGFYLCAWSKGHSTDTQYFGPGTRLTVL.

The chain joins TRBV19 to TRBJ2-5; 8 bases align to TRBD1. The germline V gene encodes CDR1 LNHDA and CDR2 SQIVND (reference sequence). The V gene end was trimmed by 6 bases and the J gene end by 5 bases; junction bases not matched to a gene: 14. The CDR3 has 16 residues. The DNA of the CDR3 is TGTGCCAGTAGCAAACCCTCAGGGGGCGGAAAGGAGACCCAGTACTTC. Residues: CASSKPSGGGKETQYF.

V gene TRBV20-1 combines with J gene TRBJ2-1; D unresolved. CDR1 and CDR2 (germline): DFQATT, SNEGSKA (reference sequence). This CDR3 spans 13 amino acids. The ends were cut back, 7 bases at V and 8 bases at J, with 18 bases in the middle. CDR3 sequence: CSDSRPLGYEQFF. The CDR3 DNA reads TGCAGTGATAGCCGTCCCCTAGGCTATGAGCAGTTCTTC.

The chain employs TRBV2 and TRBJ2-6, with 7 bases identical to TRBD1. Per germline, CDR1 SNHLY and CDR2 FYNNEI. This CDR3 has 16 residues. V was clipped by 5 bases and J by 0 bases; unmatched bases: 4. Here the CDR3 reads CASSRDRNSGANVLTF. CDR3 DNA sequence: TGTGCCAGCAGTCGGGACAGAAACTCTGGGGCCAACGTCCTGACTTTC.

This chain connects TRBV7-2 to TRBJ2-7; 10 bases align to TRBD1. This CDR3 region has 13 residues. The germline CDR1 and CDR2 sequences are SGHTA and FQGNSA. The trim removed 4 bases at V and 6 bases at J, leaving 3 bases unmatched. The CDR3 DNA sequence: TGTGCCAGCAGCTGGGGACAGGGGACCGAGCAGTACTTC. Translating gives CASSWGQGTEQYF.

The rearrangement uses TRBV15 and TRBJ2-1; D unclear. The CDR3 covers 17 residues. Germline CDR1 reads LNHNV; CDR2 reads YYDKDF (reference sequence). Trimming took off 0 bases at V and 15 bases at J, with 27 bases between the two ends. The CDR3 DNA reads TGTGCCACCAGCAGAGATCTTTGGCTCGGAGTCCCCCACCCAAGGTTCTTC. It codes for CATSRDLWLGVPHPRFF.

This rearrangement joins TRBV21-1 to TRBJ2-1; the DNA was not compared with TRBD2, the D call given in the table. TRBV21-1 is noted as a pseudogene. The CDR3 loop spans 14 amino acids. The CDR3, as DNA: TGTGCCAGCAACCGACTAGCGGGAGTCAATGAGCAGTTCTTC. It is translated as CASNRLAGVNEQFF.

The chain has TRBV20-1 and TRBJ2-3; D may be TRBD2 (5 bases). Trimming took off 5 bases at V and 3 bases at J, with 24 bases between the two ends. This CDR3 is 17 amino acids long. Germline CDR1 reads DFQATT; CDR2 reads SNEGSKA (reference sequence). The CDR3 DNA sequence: TGCAGTGCTCGAACTAGAGTGGGCAACCTGAGAACAGATACGCAGTATTTT. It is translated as CSARTRVGNLRTDTQYF.

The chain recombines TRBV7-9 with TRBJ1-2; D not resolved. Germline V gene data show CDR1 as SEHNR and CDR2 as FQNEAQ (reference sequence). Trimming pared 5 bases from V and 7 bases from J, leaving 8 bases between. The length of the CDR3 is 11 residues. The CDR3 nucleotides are TGTGCCAGCAGCACCGTCTCTGGCTACACCTTC. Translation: CASSTVSGYTF.

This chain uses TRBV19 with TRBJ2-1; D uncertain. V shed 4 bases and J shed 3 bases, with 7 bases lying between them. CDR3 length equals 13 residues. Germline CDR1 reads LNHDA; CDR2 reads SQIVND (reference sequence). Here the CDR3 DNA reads TGTGCCAGTAGTAAACGGAACTACAATGAGCAGTTCTTC. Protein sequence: CASSKRNYNEQFF. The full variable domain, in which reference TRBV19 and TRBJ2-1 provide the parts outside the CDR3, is DGGITQSPKYLFRKEGQNVTLSCEQNLNHDAMYWYRQDPGQGLRLIYYSQIVNDFQKGDIAEGYSVSREKKESFPLTVTSAQKNPTAFYLCASSKRNYNEQFFGPGTRLTVL.

The CDR3 DNA is TGCGCCAGCAGCCAAGTAGATATGGGATTCTCATCCGGCGAGCAGTACTTC. The encoded protein is CASSQVDMGFSSGEQYF. V and J are TRBV4-1 and TRBJ2-7; D uncertain. The V end was cut by 1 base, the J end by 6 bases, with 22 bases between. The CDR3 has 17 residues. Looked up from germline, CDR1 is MGHRA and CDR2 is YSYEKL.

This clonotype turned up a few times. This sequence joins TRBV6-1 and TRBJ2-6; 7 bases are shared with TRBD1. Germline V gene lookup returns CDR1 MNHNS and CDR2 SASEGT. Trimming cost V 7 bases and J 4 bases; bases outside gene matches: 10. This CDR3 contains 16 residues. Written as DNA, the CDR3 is TGTGCCAGCACCCCTACAGGGGTGCGGGGGGCCAACGTCCTGACTTTC. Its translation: CASTPTGVRGANVLTF.

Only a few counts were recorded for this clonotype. For the CDR3, the DNA is TGTGCCAGCAGCTCACGACAGGGATGGGGAAACACCATATATTTT. Translation gives CASSSRQGWGNTIYF. The chain carries TRBV7-2 and TRBJ1-3; TRBD1 matches 7 bases. The length of the CDR3 is 15 residues. Looked up from germline, CDR1 is SGHTA and CDR2 is FQGNSA. V was clipped by 4 bases and J by 4 bases; unmatched bases: 7. The full variable domain, its missing parts supplied by reference TRBV7-2 and TRBJ1-3, is GAGVSQSPSNKVTEKGKDVELRCDPISGHTALYWYRQSLGQGLEFLIYFQGNSAPDKSGLPSDRFSAERTGGSVSTLTIQRTQQEDSAVYLCASSSRQGWGNTIYFGEGSWLTVV.

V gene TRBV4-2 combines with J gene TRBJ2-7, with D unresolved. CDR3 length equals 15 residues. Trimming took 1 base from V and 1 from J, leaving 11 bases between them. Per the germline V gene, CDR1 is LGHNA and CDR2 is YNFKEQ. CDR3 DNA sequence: TGTGCCAGCAGCCAAGGTCTTGGCGAATCCTACGAGCAGTACTTC. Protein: CASSQGLGESYEQYF.

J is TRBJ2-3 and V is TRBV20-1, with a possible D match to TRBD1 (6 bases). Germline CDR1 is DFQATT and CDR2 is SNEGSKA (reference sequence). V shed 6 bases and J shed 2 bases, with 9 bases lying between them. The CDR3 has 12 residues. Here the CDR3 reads CSATGNTDTQYF. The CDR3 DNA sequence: TGCAGTGCCACAGGGAACACAGATACGCAGTATTTT.

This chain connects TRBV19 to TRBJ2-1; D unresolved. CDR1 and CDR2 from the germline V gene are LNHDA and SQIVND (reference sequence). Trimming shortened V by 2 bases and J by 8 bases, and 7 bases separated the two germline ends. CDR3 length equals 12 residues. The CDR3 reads CASSIFGHEQFF. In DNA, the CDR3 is TGTGCCAGTAGTATATTTGGGCATGAGCAGTTCTTC.

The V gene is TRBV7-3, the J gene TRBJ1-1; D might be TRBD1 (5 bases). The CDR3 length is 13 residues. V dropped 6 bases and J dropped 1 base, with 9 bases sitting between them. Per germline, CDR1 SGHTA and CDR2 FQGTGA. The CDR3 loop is CASRSQGNTEAFF. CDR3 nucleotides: TGTGCCAGCAGGAGTCAGGGGAACACTGAAGCTTTCTTT. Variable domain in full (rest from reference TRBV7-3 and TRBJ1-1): GAGVSQTPSNKVTEKGKYVELRCDPISGHTALYWYRQSLGQGPEFLIYFQGTGAADDSGLPNDRFFAVRPEGSVSTLKIQRTERGDSAVYLCASRSQGNTEAFFGQGTRLTVV.